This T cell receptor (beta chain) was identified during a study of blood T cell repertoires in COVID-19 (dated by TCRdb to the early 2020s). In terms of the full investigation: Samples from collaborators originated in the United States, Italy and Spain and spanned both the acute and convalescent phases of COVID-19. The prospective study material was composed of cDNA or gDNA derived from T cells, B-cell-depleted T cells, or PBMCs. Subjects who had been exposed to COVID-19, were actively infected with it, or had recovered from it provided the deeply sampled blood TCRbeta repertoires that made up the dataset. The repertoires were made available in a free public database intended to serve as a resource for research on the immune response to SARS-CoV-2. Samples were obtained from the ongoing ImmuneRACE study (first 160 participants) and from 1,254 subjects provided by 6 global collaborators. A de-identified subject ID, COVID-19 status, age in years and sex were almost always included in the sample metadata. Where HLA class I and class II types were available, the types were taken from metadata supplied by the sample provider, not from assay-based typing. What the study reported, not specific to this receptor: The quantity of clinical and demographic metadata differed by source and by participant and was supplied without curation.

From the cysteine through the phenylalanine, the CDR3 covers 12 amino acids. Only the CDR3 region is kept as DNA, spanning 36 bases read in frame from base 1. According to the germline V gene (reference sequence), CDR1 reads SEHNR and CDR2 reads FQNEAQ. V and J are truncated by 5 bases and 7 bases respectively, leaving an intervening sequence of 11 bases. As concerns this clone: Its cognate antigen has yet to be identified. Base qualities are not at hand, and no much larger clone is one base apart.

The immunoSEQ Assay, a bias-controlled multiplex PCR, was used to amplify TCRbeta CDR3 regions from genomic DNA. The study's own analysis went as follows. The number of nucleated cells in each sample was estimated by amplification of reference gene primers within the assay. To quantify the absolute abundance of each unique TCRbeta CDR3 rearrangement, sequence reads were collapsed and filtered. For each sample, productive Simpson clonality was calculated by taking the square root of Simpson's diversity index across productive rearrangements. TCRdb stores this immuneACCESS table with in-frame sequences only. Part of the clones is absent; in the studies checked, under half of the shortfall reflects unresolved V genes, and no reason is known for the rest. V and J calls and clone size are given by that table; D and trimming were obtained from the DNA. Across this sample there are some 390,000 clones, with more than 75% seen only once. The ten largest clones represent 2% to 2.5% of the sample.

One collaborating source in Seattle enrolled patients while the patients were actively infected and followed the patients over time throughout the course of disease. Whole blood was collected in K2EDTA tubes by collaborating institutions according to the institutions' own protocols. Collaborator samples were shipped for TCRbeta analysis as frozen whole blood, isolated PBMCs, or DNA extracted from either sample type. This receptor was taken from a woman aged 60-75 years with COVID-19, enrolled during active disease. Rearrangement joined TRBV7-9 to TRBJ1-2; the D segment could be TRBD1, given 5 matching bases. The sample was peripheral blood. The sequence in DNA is TGTGCCAGCAGCCGCGGGACCTCTGGCTACACCTTC. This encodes CASSRGTSGYTF.